This passage covers 4 T cell receptor beta chains from one sample sequenced in a study of CD8+ T cells in alopecia areata. Reverse transcribed after extraction, RNA yielded cDNA as the sequencing template. Method: immunoSEQ multiplex PCR; TCRdb's copy keeps in-frame clones and lacks some. This sample has about 98,000 clones, with 35% to 45% found just once. The sample comprised CD4+ T cells sorted from blood. Source of these receptors: a human donor with alopecia areata.

V usage is TRBV29-1 and J usage is TRBJ2-6, with 7 positions matching TRBD2. The germline V gene has CDR1 SQVTM and CDR2 ANQGSEA. The V and J ends lost 6 bases and 6 bases, in that order; junction bases with no gene match: 11. The CDR3 covers 15 residues. The CDR3 region is CSVAGEGPEANVLTF. The CDR3 DNA is TGCAGCGTCGCGGGGGAGGGCCCCGAGGCCAACGTCCTGACTTTC.

This sequence joins TRBV27 and TRBJ2-7; 12 bases fit TRBD1. Germline assignment: CDR1 MNHEY and CDR2 SMNVEV (reference sequence). The CDR3 runs 15 residues. J was trimmed by 6 bases and V by 4 bases; bases with no gene match: 7. In DNA form, the CDR3 reads TGTGCCAGCAGTTCTCCGGGACAGGGGGCCGGCGAGCAGTACTTC. Translation gives CASSSPGQGAGEQYF.

This clone has more than one count but fewer than ten. This chain uses TRBV28 with TRBJ2-3; tentative D call: TRBD2 (5 bases). This CDR3 spans 14 amino acids. Germline CDR1 is MDHEN and CDR2 is SYDVKM. V was cut by 2 bases and J by 4 bases, with 10 bases left in between. The CDR3 DNA sequence: TGTGCCAGCAGTTTACTCGGGGAATCAGATACGCAGTATTTT. Amino acids: CASSLLGESDTQYF.

This clone was seen only a few times. The V and J genes are TRBV29-1 and TRBJ2-5; 13 positions match TRBD2. The CDR3 totals 15 residues. The junction had 9 bases not matched to a gene; V was cut back by 6 bases and J by 5 bases. Germline-derived CDR1 and CDR2 are SQVTM and ANQGSEA. CDR3 nucleotides: TGCAGCGTCGCGCGACTAGCGGGAGGAAGGGAGACCCAGTACTTC. It yields the protein CSVARLAGGRETQYF.